The table lists the clone carrying this TCR beta chain with a few counts. Its specificity is unknown. TCRdb keeps only in-frame clones here, not all; method: immunoSEQ multiplex PCR. Of just over 65,000 clones in the sample, approximately 71% were seen once. CDR3 length: 18 amino acids. V lost 1 base to trimming and J lost 0 bases, with 13 bases between them. Per germline, CDR1 SGHVS and CDR2 FNYEAQ. This sample was taken from a study of cytotoxic CD8 clonotypes in ibrutinib-treated CLL. Study conclusions and caveats: Whereas clonality rose at ibrutinib response, it declined toward baseline at progression. Exceeding age-matched healthy donors, baseline clonality also tracked the counts of circulating CD8+ T cells. The public clonotypes identified were infrequent and showed contraction or stability on treatment.

J is TRBJ2-6 and V is TRBV7-6; D perhaps matches TRBD1 (6 bases). The material was PBMCs, obtained after 12 months of ibrutinib treatment. This clonotype was sampled from a human donor with chronic lymphocytic leukemia. The DNA of the CDR3 is TGTGCCAGCAGCTTAGTGGCAGGGGCGAGCTCTGGGGCCAACGTCCTGACTTTC. It encodes CASSLVAGASSGANVLTF. The full variable domain, its missing parts supplied by reference TRBV7-6 and TRBJ2-6, is GAGVSQSPRYKVTKRGQDVALRCDPISGHVSLYWYRQALGQGPEFLTYFNYEAQQDKSGLPNDRFSAERPEGSISTLTIQRTEQRDSAMYRCASSLVAGASSGANVLTFGAGSRLTVL.